These T cell receptor beta chains were read from a single sample in a study of T cell repertoires in cytomegalovirus infection. TCRdb called the reads again in MiXCR, with one record for every CDR3 protein. Counted here are roughly 230,000 distinct CDR3 sequences, approximately 13% occurring once; the ten biggest clones make up approximately 1.8%. The sample comprised PBMCs. The receptor source for this set is a human donor in good health (CMV status not recorded). Some clones in this sample may be carry-over from other donors' samples. Each CDR3 is given with its conserved first and last residue. The order of the fields is D gene, clone size, J gene, V gene, CDR3 protein, CDR3 DNA. The D gene is left open where the match is weak. Expanded clones get a size class; other rows say once, few or many, or leave the size out.

d_call: NA
clone_size: many
j_call: TRBJ2-7
v_call: TRBV7-2
cdr3_aa: CASSLGLSSYEQYF
cdr3_nt: TGTGCCAGCAGCTTAGGTCTTTCTTCCTACGAGCAGTACTTC

d_call: TRBD1
clone_size: many
j_call: TRBJ1-2
v_call: TRBV7-2
cdr3_aa: CASSPWTGGGYGYTF
cdr3_nt: TGTGCCAGCAGCCCATGGACAGGCGGAGGGTATGGCTACACCTTC

d_call: NA
clone_size: NA
j_call: TRBJ2-5
v_call: TRBV27
cdr3_aa: CASSGPAETQYF
cdr3_nt: TGTGCCAGCAGTGGCCCAGCGGAGACCCAGTACTTC

d_call: TRBD2
clone_size: few
j_call: TRBJ2-3
v_call: TRBV2
cdr3_aa: CASSESAGRLAGEADTQYF
cdr3_nt: TGTGCCAGCAGTGAATCGGCAGGGAGGCTAGCGGGAGAAGCAGATACGCAGTATTTT

d_call: TRBD2
clone_size: many
j_call: TRBJ2-5
v_call: TRBV7-9
cdr3_aa: CAQQISGGQETQYF
cdr3_nt: TGTGCTCAGCAGATTTCGGGGGGTCAAGAGACCCAGTACTTC

d_call: TRBD2
clone_size: many
j_call: TRBJ2-1
v_call: TRBV19
cdr3_aa: CATNPMGLAGYNEQFF
cdr3_nt: TGTGCCACCAATCCCATGGGACTAGCGGGTTACAATGAGCAGTTCTTC

d_call: NA
clone_size: many
j_call: TRBJ2-5
v_call: TRBV7-2
cdr3_aa: CASSRTGPQETQYF
cdr3_nt: TGTGCCAGCAGCCGAACGGGACCCCAAGAGACCCAGTACTTC

d_call: TRBD2
clone_size: few
j_call: TRBJ2-3
v_call: TRBV11-3
cdr3_aa: CASSFSSGGDSDTQYF
cdr3_nt: TGTGCCAGCAGCTTCTCTAGCGGGGGGGATTCAGATACGCAGTATTTT

d_call: NA
clone_size: NA
j_call: TRBJ1-1
v_call: TRBV23-1
cdr3_aa: CASSRHTEAFF
cdr3_nt: TGCGCCAGCAGTCGGCACACTGAAGCTTTCTTT

d_call: TRBD1
clone_size: few
j_call: TRBJ2-5
v_call: TRBV11-2
cdr3_aa: CASSFGQGKETQYF
cdr3_nt: TGTGCCAGCAGCTTTGGACAGGGGAAAGAGACCCAGTACTTC

d_call: TRBD1
clone_size: many
j_call: TRBJ1-5
v_call: TRBV28
cdr3_aa: CASSGQGGSGQPQHF
cdr3_nt: TGTGCCAGCAGTGGACAGGGAGGTTCAGGCCAGCCCCAGCATTTT

d_call: TRBD2
clone_size: few
j_call: TRBJ2-1
v_call: TRBV29-1
cdr3_aa: CSLLLTGTSGSIDNEQFF
cdr3_nt: TGCAGTCTTTTACTTACCGGGACTAGCGGGAGCATCGACAATGAGCAGTTCTTC

d_call: TRBD1
clone_size: many
j_call: TRBJ1-2
v_call: TRBV28
cdr3_aa: CASSAFTGTGDGYTF
cdr3_nt: TGTGCCAGCAGTGCGTTCACCGGGACAGGGGATGGCTACACCTTC

d_call: NA
clone_size: few
j_call: TRBJ1-1
v_call: TRBV3-1
cdr3_aa: CASSQDPQLYW
cdr3_nt: TGTGCCAGCAGCCAAGATCCACAACTGTACTGG

d_call: NA
clone_size: many
j_call: TRBJ1-5
v_call: TRBV27
cdr3_aa: CASSLRAAGNQPQHF
cdr3_nt: TGTGCCAGCAGTTTACGGGCCGCAGGCAATCAGCCCCAGCATTTT

d_call: NA
clone_size: many
j_call: TRBJ2-1
v_call: TRBV10-3
cdr3_aa: CAINRRDGLNYEQFF
cdr3_nt: TGTGCCATCAATCGCCGAGACGGGTTAAACTATGAGCAGTTCTTC

d_call: NA
clone_size: few
j_call: TRBJ1-1
v_call: TRBV5-1
cdr3_aa: CASSLGEAEAFF
cdr3_nt: TGCGCCAGCAGCTTAGGGGAGGCTGAAGCTTTCTTT

d_call: TRBD2
clone_size: few
j_call: TRBJ2-5
v_call: TRBV12-3/TRBV12-4
cdr3_aa: CASSLSGRAETQYF
cdr3_nt: TGTGCCAGCAGTTTGAGCGGGAGGGCAGAGACCCAGTACTTC

d_call: NA
clone_size: many
j_call: TRBJ1-6
v_call: TRBV20-1
cdr3_aa: CSARVGRAFSDSPLHF
cdr3_nt: TGCAGTGCTAGAGTAGGCAGGGCCTTCTCCGATTCACCCCTCCACTTT

d_call: NA
clone_size: many
j_call: TRBJ2-2
v_call: TRBV7-3
cdr3_aa: CASSSSAGELFF
cdr3_nt: TGTGCCAGCAGCTCTTCGGCCGGGGAGCTGTTTTTT

d_call: NA
clone_size: many
j_call: TRBJ2-2
v_call: TRBV28
cdr3_aa: CASTLRVFGTGELFF
cdr3_nt: TGTGCCAGCACACTTAGGGTTTTTGGGACCGGGGAGCTGTTTTTT

d_call: NA
clone_size: many
j_call: TRBJ2-2
v_call: TRBV5-1
cdr3_aa: CASTPLSSRDTGELFF
cdr3_nt: TGCGCCAGCACTCCACTTTCCTCCCGGGACACCGGGGAGCTGTTTTTT

d_call: NA
clone_size: many
j_call: TRBJ1-6
v_call: TRBV7-2
cdr3_aa: CASSLPGGSPLHF
cdr3_nt: TGTGCCAGCAGCCTCCCCGGGGGATCACCCCTCCACTTT

d_call: NA
clone_size: few
j_call: TRBJ2-3
v_call: TRBV14
cdr3_aa: CASSKTRKGNLLSTDTQYF
cdr3_nt: TGTGCCAGCAGCAAAACCCGAAAGGGGAATCTCCTTAGCACAGATACGCAGTATTTT

d_call: TRBD1
clone_size: few
j_call: TRBJ1-1
v_call: TRBV19
cdr3_aa: CASRPGQGRGEAFF
cdr3_nt: TGTGCCAGTAGGCCGGGACAGGGGCGTGGTGAAGCTTTCTTT

d_call: NA
clone_size: few
j_call: TRBJ2-2
v_call: TRBV7-3
cdr3_aa: CASSLGFNTGELFF
cdr3_nt: TGTGCCAGCAGCTTGGGATTTAACACCGGGGAGCTGTTTTTT

d_call: NA
clone_size: few
j_call: TRBJ1-4
v_call: TRBV4-3
cdr3_aa: CASSQDPYGATNEKLFF
cdr3_nt: TGCGCCAGCAGCCAAGACCCCTACGGTGCAACTAATGAAAAACTGTTTTTT

d_call: TRBD1
clone_size: many
j_call: TRBJ1-5
v_call: TRBV12-5
cdr3_aa: CASGEGQGSNQPQHF
cdr3_nt: TGTGCTAGTGGTGAGGGACAGGGGAGTAATCAGCCCCAGCATTTT

d_call: TRBD1
clone_size: NA
j_call: TRBJ2-7
v_call: TRBV10-3
cdr3_aa: CAITAGTGDHEQYF
cdr3_nt: TGTGCCATCACGGCGGGGACAGGGGACCACGAGCAGTACTTC

d_call: NA
clone_size: NA
j_call: TRBJ1-1
v_call: TRBV28
cdr3_aa: CASSLIEVLNTEAFF
cdr3_nt: TGTGCCAGCAGTTTAATTGAAGTCCTGAACACTGAAGCTTTCTTT

d_call: NA
clone_size: few
j_call: TRBJ2-1
v_call: TRBV6-2/TRBV6-3
cdr3_aa: CASSYLGRLGYNEQFF
cdr3_nt: TGTGCCAGCAGTTACTTGGGACGGCTTGGGTACAATGAGCAGTTCTTC

d_call: TRBD1
clone_size: many
j_call: TRBJ1-2
v_call: TRBV6-5
cdr3_aa: CAKRTRDRGLYGYTF
cdr3_nt: TGTGCCAAGAGAACCCGGGACAGGGGTCTCTATGGCTACACCTTC

d_call: NA
clone_size: many
j_call: TRBJ1-4
v_call: TRBV7-8
cdr3_aa: CATRRGEGEKLFF
cdr3_nt: TGTGCCACCCGTCGGGGAGAGGGTGAAAAACTGTTTTTT

d_call: NA
clone_size: many
j_call: TRBJ1-1
v_call: TRBV7-6
cdr3_aa: CASSFDRDNLNTEAFF
cdr3_nt: TGTGCCAGCAGCTTTGATCGGGACAACCTAAACACTGAAGCTTTCTTT

d_call: NA
clone_size: NA
j_call: TRBJ1-6
v_call: TRBV19
cdr3_aa: CASKAEYNSPLHF
cdr3_nt: TGTGCCAGTAAGGCTGAGTATAATTCACCCCTCCACTTT

d_call: NA
clone_size: NA
j_call: TRBJ2-1
v_call: TRBV27
cdr3_aa: CASSLSRGNEQFF
cdr3_nt: TGTGCCAGCAGTCTCTCCCGTGGGAATGAGCAGTTCTTC

d_call: NA
clone_size: few
j_call: TRBJ2-7
v_call: TRBV12-3/TRBV12-4
cdr3_aa: CASSLFSGEQYF
cdr3_nt: TGTGCCAGCAGTTTATTCAGCGGGGAGCAGTACTTC

d_call: TRBD1
clone_size: few
j_call: TRBJ2-7
v_call: TRBV28
cdr3_aa: CASSLGTGRSQYF
cdr3_nt: TGTGCCAGCAGTTTAGGGACAGGGAGATCGCAGTACTTC

d_call: NA
clone_size: many
j_call: TRBJ2-7
v_call: TRBV28
cdr3_aa: CASGGPGTPYEQYF
cdr3_nt: TGTGCCAGCGGAGGTCCCGGGACTCCTTACGAGCAGTACTTC

d_call: NA
clone_size: few
j_call: TRBJ2-7
v_call: TRBV5-1
cdr3_aa: CASSLESYEQYF
cdr3_nt: TGCGCCAGCAGCTTGGAATCCTACGAGCAGTACTTC

d_call: NA
clone_size: NA
j_call: TRBJ2-5
v_call: TRBV5-4
cdr3_aa: CASTAVGGLQETQYF
cdr3_nt: TGTGCCAGCACCGCGGTCGGGGGGCTCCAAGAGACCCAGTACTTC

d_call: NA
clone_size: few
j_call: TRBJ1-2
v_call: TRBV19
cdr3_aa: CASSIEATSYGYTF
cdr3_nt: TGTGCCAGTAGTATAGAAGCGACATCCTATGGCTACACCTTC

d_call: NA
clone_size: many
j_call: TRBJ2-5
v_call: TRBV6-6
cdr3_aa: CASSYEGPGPLAGEKTQYF
cdr3_nt: TGTGCCAGCAGTTACGAAGGCCCTGGTCCGCTGGCAGGGGAAAAGACCCAGTACTTC

d_call: NA
clone_size: many
j_call: TRBJ2-7
v_call: TRBV10-3
cdr3_aa: CAISEKAGTSYEQYF
cdr3_nt: TGTGCCATCAGTGAGAAGGCAGGGACCTCCTACGAGCAGTACTTC

d_call: NA
clone_size: NA
j_call: TRBJ1-2
v_call: TRBV5-4
cdr3_aa: CASSREAANGYTF
cdr3_nt: TGTGCCAGCAGCCGCGAGGCGGCCAATGGCTACACCTTC

d_call: NA
clone_size: many
j_call: TRBJ2-7
v_call: TRBV7-2
cdr3_aa: CASNLDVGEQYF
cdr3_nt: TGTGCCAGCAACTTGGACGTGGGGGAGCAGTACTTC

d_call: TRBD2
clone_size: few
j_call: TRBJ2-2
v_call: TRBV6-6
cdr3_aa: CASSPLLVAGEAGELFF
cdr3_nt: TGTGCCAGCAGCCCTCTGTTGGTAGCGGGAGAGGCCGGGGAGCTGTTTTTT

d_call: TRBD2
clone_size: few
j_call: TRBJ2-1
v_call: TRBV20-1
cdr3_aa: CSALAGFSYNEQFF
cdr3_nt: TGCAGTGCATTAGCGGGATTTTCCTACAATGAGCAGTTCTTC

d_call: TRBD2
clone_size: few
j_call: TRBJ2-3
v_call: TRBV20-1
cdr3_aa: CSAAGDDPLWGTDTQYF
cdr3_nt: TGCAGTGCTGCGGGAGATGATCCTTTGTGGGGCACAGATACGCAGTATTTT

d_call: TRBD2
clone_size: NA
j_call: TRBJ2-1
v_call: TRBV24-1
cdr3_aa: CATSDLVSGRATTYNEQFF
cdr3_nt: TGTGCCACCAGTGATCTTGTTAGCGGGAGGGCCACAACCTACAATGAGCAGTTCTTC

d_call: NA
clone_size: many
j_call: TRBJ1-4
v_call: TRBV7-2
cdr3_aa: CASSLRRANEKLFF
cdr3_nt: TGTGCCAGCAGCTTACGTCGGGCTAATGAAAAACTGTTTTTT